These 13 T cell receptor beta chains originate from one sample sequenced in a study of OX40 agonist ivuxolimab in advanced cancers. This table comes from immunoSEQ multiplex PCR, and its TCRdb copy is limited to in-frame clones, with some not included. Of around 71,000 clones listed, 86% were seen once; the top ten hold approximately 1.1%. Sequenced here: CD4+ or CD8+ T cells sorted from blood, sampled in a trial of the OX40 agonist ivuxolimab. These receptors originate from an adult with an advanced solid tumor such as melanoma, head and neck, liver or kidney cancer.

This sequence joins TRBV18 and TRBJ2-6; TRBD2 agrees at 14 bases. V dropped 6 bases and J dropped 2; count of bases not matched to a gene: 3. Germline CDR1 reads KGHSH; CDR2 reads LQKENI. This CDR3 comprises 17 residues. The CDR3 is CASSRGLAGAGANVLTF. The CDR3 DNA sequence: TGTGCCAGCTCTCGGGGACTAGCGGGAGCTGGGGCCAACGTCCTGACTTTC.

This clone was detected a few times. DNA for the CDR3: TGTGCCAGCCTCCGGACTAGCTCAGGCACCGGGGAGCTGTTTTTT. As protein: CASLRTSSGTGELFF. The chain is built from TRBV19 and TRBJ2-2; 8 positions agree with TRBD2. Germline V CDR1 and CDR2: LNHDA, SQIVND (reference sequence). The CDR3 contains 15 residues. Trimming at V came to 9 bases and at J to 4 bases, leaving 10 bases not matched to a gene.

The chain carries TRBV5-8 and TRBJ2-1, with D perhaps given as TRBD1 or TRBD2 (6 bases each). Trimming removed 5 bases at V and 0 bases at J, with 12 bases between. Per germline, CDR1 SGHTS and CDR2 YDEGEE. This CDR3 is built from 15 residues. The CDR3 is CASRGGTPSYNEQFF. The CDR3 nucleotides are TGTGCCAGCAGAGGCGGGACACCCTCCTACAATGAGCAGTTCTTC.

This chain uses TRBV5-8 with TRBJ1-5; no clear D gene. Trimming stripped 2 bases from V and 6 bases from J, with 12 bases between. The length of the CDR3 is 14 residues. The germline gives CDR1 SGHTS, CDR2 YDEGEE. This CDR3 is CASSLGENGQPQHF. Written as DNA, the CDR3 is TGTGCCAGCAGCTTAGGAGAGAATGGTCAGCCCCAGCATTTT.

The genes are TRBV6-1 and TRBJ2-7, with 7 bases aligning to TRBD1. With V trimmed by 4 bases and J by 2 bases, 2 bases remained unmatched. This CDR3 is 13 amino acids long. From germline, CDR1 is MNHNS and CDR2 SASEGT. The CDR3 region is CASSVQGTYEQYF. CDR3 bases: TGTGCCAGCAGTGTACAGGGGACCTACGAGCAGTACTTC.

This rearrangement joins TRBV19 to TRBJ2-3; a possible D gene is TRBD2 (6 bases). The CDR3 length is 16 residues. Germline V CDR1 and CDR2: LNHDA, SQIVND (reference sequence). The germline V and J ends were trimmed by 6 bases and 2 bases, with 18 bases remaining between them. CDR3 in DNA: TGTGCCAGTAGAAAGGTGCTGGGGGACTTCACAGATACGCAGTATTTT. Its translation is CASRKVLGDFTDTQYF.

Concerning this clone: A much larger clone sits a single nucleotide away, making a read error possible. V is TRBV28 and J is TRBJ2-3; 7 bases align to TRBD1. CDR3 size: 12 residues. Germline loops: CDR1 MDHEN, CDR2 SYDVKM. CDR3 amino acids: CAGSQQGYTQYF. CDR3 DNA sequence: TGTGCCGGCAGTCAACAGGGGTATACGCAGTATTTT.

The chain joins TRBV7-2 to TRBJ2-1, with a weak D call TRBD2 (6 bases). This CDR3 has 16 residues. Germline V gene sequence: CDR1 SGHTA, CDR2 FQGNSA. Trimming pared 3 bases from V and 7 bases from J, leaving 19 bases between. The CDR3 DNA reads TGTGCCAGCAGCTTGGGGCTGGGGGAGGTTTGGAATGAGCAGTTCTTC. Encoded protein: CASSLGLGEVWNEQFF. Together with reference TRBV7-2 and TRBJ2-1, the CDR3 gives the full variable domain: GAGVSQSPSNKVTEKGKDVELRCDPISGHTALYWYRQSLGQGLEFLIYFQGNSAPDKSGLPSDRFSAERTGGSVSTLTIQRTQQEDSAVYLCASSLGLGEVWNEQFFGPGTRLTVL.

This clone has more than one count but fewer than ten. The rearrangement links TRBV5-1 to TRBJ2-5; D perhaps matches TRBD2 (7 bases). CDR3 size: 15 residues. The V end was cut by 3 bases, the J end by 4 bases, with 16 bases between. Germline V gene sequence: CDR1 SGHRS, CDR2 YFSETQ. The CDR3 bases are TGCGCCAGCAGCTGGGAGGGAGGGGGACGAGAGACCCAGTACTTC. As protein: CASSWEGGGRETQYF.

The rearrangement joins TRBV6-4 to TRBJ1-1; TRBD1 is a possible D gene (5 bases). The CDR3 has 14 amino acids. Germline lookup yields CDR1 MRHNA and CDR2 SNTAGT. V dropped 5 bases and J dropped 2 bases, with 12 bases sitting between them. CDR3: CASSPGGVNTEAFF. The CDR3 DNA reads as TGTGCCAGCAGTCCTGGAGGGGTTAACACTGAAGCTTTCTTT.

The CDR3 region has the DNA TGTGCCATCAGTGAGCGGACGGCCTACGAGCAGTACTTC. This sequence encodes CAISERTAYEQYF. The genes are TRBV10-3 and TRBJ2-7; D is undetermined. With 2 bases removed from V and 2 bases from J, the gap between germline ends came to 7 bases. The CDR3 has 13 amino acids. Germline V gene sequence: CDR1 ENHRY, CDR2 SYGVKD.

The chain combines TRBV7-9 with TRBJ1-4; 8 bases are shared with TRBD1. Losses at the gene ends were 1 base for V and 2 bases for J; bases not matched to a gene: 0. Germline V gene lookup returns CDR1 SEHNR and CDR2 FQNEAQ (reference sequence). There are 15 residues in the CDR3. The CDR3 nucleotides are TGTGCCAGCAGCTTAGGACAGGGGACTAATGAAAAACTGTTTTTT. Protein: CASSLGQGTNEKLFF.

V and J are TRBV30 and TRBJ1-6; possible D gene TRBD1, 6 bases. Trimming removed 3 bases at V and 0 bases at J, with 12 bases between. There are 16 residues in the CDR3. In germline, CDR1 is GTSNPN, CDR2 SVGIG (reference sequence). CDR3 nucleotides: TGTGCCTGGAGGGGGGGCAGCAGCTCCTATAATTCACCCCTCCACTTT. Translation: CAWRGGSSSYNSPLHF.